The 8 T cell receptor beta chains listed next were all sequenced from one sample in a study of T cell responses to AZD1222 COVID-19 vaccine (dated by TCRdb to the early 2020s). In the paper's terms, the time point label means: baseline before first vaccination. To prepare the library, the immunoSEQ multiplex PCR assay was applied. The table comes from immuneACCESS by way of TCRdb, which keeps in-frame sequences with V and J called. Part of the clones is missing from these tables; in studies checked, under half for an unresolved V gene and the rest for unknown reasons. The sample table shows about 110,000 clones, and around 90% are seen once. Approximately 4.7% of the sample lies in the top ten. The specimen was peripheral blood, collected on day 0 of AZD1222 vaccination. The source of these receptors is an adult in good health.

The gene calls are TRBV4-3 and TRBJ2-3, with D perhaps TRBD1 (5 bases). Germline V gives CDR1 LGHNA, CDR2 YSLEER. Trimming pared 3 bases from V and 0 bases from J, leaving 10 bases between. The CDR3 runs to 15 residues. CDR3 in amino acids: CASSHHRSSTDTQYF. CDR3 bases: TGCGCCAGCAGCCACCACAGGTCTAGCACAGATACGCAGTATTTT.

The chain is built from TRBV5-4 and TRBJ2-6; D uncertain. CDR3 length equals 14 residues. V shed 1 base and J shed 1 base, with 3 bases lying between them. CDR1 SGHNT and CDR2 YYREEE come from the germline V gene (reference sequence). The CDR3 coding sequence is TGTGCCAGCAGCTTGATATCTGGGGCCAACGTCCTGACTTTC. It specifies CASSLISGANVLTF.

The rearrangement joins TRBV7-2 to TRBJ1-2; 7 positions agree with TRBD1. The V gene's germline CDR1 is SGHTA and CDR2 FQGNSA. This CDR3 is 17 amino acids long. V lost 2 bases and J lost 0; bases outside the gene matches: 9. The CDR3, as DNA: TGTGCCAGCAGCTTAAGTAGGGCAGGGGGAGCTAACTATGGCTACACCTTC. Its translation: CASSLSRAGGANYGYTF. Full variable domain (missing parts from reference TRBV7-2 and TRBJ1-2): GAGVSQSPSNKVTEKGKDVELRCDPISGHTALYWYRQSLGQGLEFLIYFQGNSAPDKSGLPSDRFSAERTGGSVSTLTIQRTQQEDSAVYLCASSLSRAGGANYGYTFGSGTRLTVV.

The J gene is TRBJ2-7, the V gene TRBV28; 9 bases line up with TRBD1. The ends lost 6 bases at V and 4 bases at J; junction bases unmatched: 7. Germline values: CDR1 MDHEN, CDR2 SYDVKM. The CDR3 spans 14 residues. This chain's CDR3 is CASSRDRVSYEQYF. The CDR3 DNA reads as TGTGCCAGCAGCAGGGACAGGGTTTCGTACGAGCAGTACTTC.

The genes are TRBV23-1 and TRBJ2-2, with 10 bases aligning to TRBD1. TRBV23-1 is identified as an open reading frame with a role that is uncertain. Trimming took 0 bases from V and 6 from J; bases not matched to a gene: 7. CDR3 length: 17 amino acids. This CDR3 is CASSQSGQGGHAGELFF. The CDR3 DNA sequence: TGCGCCAGCAGTCAATCAGGACAGGGGGGTCATGCCGGGGAGCTGTTTTTT.

CDR3 nucleotides: TGTGCCAGTAGGGAGAGGCGGATGGACACCGGGGAGCTGTTTTTT. Amino acids: CASRERRMDTGELFF. This chain joins TRBV19 and TRBJ2-2; D is ambiguous. The V gene lost 6 bases and the J gene lost 3 bases, with 14 bases spanning the gap. The CDR3 is 15 amino acids. CDR1 and CDR2 (germline): LNHDA, SQIVND (reference sequence).

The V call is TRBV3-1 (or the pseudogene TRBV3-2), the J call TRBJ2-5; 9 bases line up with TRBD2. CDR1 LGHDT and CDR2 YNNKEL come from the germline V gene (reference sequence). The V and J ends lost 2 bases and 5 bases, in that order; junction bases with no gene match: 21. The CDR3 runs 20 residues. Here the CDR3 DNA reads TGTGCCAGCAGCCAAAAAAGCCACCTCTTGGCGCTAGCGGGATGGGAGACCCAGTACTTC. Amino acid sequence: CASSQKSHLLALAGWETQYF.

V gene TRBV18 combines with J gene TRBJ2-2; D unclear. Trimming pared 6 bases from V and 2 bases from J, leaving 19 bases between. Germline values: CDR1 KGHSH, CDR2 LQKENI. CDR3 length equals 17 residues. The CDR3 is CASSPLKTSSNTGELFF. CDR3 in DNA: TGTGCCAGCTCCCCCTTAAAGACGTCGTCTAACACCGGGGAGCTGTTTTTT.